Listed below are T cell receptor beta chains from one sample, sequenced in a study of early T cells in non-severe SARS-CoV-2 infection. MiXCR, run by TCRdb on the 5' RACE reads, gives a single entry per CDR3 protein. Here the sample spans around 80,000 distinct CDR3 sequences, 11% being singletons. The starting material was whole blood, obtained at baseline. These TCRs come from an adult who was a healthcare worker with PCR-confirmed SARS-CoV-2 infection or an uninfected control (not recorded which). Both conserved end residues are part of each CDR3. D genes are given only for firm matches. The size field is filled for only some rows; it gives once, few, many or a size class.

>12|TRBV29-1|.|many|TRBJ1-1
TGCAGCGTTGAAGATGTCGGGGCTGAAGCTTTCTTT
CSVEDVGAEAFF
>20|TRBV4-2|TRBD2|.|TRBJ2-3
TGTGCCAGCAGCCAGAATGGGAAAAGCGGGGGGGCCGTTCTCCTTTATACGCAGTATTTT
CASSQNGKSGGAVLLYTQYF
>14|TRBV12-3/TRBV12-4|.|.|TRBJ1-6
TGTGCCACCTCGGCTGGGTTGGGTAATTCACCCCTCCACTTT
CATSAGLGNSPLHF
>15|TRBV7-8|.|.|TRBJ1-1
TGTGCCAGCAGCTTAGGGCTAGACATGAACACTGAAGCTTTCTTT
CASSLGLDMNTEAFF
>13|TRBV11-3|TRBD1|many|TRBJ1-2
TGTGCCAGCAGCCTGGGACAGGGCTATGGCTACACCTTC
CASSLGQGYGYTF
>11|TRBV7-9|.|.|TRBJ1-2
TGTGCCAGCAGCTTTTCCTCCGGCTACACCTTC
CASSFSSGYTF
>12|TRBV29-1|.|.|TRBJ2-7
TGCAGCGTTGCCGGGCGGGGTGGAGAGCAGTACTTC
CSVAGRGGEQYF
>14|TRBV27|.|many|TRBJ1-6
TGTGCCAGCAGTTTCAGGCAGGGGAATTCACCCCTCCACTTT
CASSFRQGNSPLHF
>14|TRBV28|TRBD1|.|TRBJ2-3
TGTGCCAGCAGTATAACAGGGGGCGCAGATACGCAGTATTTT
CASSITGGADTQYF
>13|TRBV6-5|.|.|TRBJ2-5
TGTGCCAGCAGTTACGGGCGGGAAGGGGCCCAGTACTTC
CASSYGREGAQYF
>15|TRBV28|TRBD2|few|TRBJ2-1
TGTGCCAGCAGCTTACTAGCGGGGGGGGCCAATGAGCAGTTCTTC
CASSLLAGGANEQFF
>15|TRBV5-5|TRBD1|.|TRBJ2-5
TGTGCCAGCAGCTTGGGGCGGACAGGGCAAGAGACCCAGTACTTC
CASSLGRTGQETQYF
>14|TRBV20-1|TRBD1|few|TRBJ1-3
TGCAGTGCTTCGGACAGGCGCTCTGGAAACACCATATATTTT
CSASDRRSGNTIYF
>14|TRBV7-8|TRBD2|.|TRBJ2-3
TGTACCAGCACCCGGACTAGCGGCACAGATACGCAGTATTTT
CTSTRTSGTDTQYF
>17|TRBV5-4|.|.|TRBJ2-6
TGTGCCAGCAGCTGGGGTGGGGCGCACTCTGGGGCCAACGTCCTGACTTTC
CASSWGGAHSGANVLTF
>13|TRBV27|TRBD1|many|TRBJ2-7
TGTGCCAGCAGCTGGGGACAGTCCTACGAGCAGTACTTC
CASSWGQSYEQYF
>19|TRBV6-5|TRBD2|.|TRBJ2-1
TGTGCCAGCAGTCGATTGACTAGCGGGGGGGTGAGGTCCTACAATGAGCAGTTCTTC
CASSRLTSGGVRSYNEQFF
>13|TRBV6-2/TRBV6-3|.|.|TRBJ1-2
TGTGCCAGCAGTCCCCAGGGAGGTAATGGCTACACCTTC
CASSPQGGNGYTF
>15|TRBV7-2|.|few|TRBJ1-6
TGTGCCAGCAGCGACGACAGGCAACGGTATTCACCCCTCCACTTT
CASSDDRQRYSPLHF
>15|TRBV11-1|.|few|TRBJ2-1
TGTGCCAGCAGCGAACAGGGTTATGAAGACAATGAGCAGTTCTTC
CASSEQGYEDNEQFF
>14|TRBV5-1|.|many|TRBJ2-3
TGCGCCAGCAGCCTTTCCTCTTTTGGAGATACGCAGTATTTT
CASSLSSFGDTQYF
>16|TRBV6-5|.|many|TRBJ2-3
TGTGCCAGCAGTTACTCGACAGGACCGAGCACAGATACGCAGTATTTT
CASSYSTGPSTDTQYF
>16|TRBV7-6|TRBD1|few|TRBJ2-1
TGTGCCAGCAGCTATGAGACAGGGAATATTAGGGATGAGCAGTTCTTC
CASSYETGNIRDEQFF
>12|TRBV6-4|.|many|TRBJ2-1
TGTGCCAGCAGTGACTCGTCCAGCAGGCAGTTCTTC
CASSDSSSRQFF
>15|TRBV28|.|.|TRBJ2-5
TGTGCCAGCGGCCCGAGGCCTGCACGGGGAGAGACCCAGTACTTC
CASGPRPARGETQYF
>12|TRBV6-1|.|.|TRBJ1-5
TGTGCCAGCAGTGAATTGGCCCCCTCAACGCATTTT
CASSELAPSTHF
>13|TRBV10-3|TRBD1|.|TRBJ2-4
TGTGCCATCAGACAGGGGTTGCAAAACATTCAGTACTTC
CAIRQGLQNIQYF
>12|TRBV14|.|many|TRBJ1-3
TGTGCCAGCAGCCAATGGGAGAGCCCCATATATTTT
CASSQWESPIYF
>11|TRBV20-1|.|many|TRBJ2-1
TGCAGTGCTAGAACGGACAATGAGCAGTTCTTC
CSARTDNEQFF
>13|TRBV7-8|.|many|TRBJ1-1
TGTGCCAGCAGCCAAGGCAGGAACACTGAAGCTTTCTTT
CASSQGRNTEAFF
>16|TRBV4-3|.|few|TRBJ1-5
TGCGCCAGCGCTCCCCAGGGACGGACTAGCAATCAGCCCCAGCATTTT
CASAPQGRTSNQPQHF
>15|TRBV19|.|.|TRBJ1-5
TGTGCCAGTAACGATCGGGGGGCGTTCAATCAGCCCCAGCATTTT
CASNDRGAFNQPQHF
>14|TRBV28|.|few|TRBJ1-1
TGTGCCAGCAGTTTCGGGGGCCCGGCCACTGAAGCTTTCTTT
CASSFGGPATEAFF
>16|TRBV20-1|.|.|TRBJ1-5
TGCAGTGTTGGGACCGCCGCCCTTTATAGCAATCAGCCCCAGCATTTT
CSVGTAALYSNQPQHF
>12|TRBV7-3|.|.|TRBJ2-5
TGTGCCAGCAGCTCAGCCGGAGGGACCCAGTACTTC
CASSSAGGTQYF
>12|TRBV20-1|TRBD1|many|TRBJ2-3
TGCACGGGACAGAGTAGCACAGATACGCAGTATTTT
CTGQSSTDTQYF
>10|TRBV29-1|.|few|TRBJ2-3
TGCAGCGTTGAGGGAGATACGCAGTATTTT
CSVEGDTQYF
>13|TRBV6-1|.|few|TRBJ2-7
TGTGCCAGCAGGCGCCATCTCGAATACGAGCAGTACTTC
CASRRHLEYEQYF
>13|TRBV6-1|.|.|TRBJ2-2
TGTGCCAGCAGTGCAGGGGACACCGGGGAGCTGTTTTTT
CASSAGDTGELFF
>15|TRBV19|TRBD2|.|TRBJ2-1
TGTGCCAGTAGTAGACTAGCGGGGGATATAGATGAGCAGTTCTTC
CASSRLAGDIDEQFF
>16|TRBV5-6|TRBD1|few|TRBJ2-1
TGTGCCAGCAGCCTTCCCGGGACAGGATCCTACAATGAGCAGTTCTTC
CASSLPGTGSYNEQFF
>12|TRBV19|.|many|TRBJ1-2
TGTGCCAGTAGTATCAAGACCTTTGGCTACACCTTC
CASSIKTFGYTF
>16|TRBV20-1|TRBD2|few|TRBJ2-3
TGCAGTGCTGCACTCCCGGGGGGGTTTAGAACAGATACGCAGTATTTT
CSAALPGGFRTDTQYF
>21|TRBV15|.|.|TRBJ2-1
TGTGCCACCAGCAGAGATCCTCATTCAGGTCCGGGGACTGGAGCTTACAATGAGCAGTTCTTC
CATSRDPHSGPGTGAYNEQFF
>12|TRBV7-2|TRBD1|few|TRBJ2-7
TGTGCCACCGGGACAGGGGGCGCCGAGCAGTACTTC
CATGTGGAEQYF
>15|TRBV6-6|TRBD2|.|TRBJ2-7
TGTGCCAGTTCTAGCGGGGGGGTAAAGTCCTACGAGCAGTACTTC
CASSSGGVKSYEQYF
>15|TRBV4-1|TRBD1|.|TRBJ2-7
TGCGCCAGCAGCCAAGCTGGGACAGGGACCGGAGAGCAGTACTTC
CASSQAGTGTGEQYF